The 11 T cell receptor beta chains reported below all come from one sample, sequenced in a study of T cells after yellow fever vaccination. TCRdb re-called the 5' RACE reads with MiXCR, one entry per CDR3 protein. The sample includes 13,000 or so distinct CDR3 sequences, roughly 4.6% seen only once; the top ten take roughly 48%. Sequenced here: PBMCs, either bulk or a sorted T-cell subset (CD4+, CD8+, memory, or dextramer-sorted; not recorded which), sampled 45 days after the yellow fever booster vaccination. Receptors were obtained from a man aged 25 to 40 who received the YFV17D yellow fever vaccine.

By share, this clonotype ranks as medium-sized. The rearrangement links TRBV29-1 to TRBJ1-1; no clear D gene. Germline V gene data show CDR1 as SQVTM and CDR2 as ANQGSEA. This CDR3 spans 13 amino acids. V lost 4 bases and J lost 5, with 14 bases in between. In DNA, the CDR3 is TGCAGCGTTGGCCTCGGCAGCCAAACTGAAGCTTTCTTT. As protein: CSVGLGSQTEAFF.

This clonotype was found many times. The chain carries TRBV19 and TRBJ2-3; D gene unclear. The germline CDR1 and CDR2 sequences are LNHDA and SQIVND (reference sequence). The length of the CDR3 is 13 residues. The V end lost 4 bases, the J end lost 3 bases, and 8 bases lay between the germline ends. CDR3 bases: TGTGCCAGTAGTAGCGCTGGAACAGATACGCAGTATTTT. This encodes CASSSAGTDTQYF.

This clonotype was seen at least ten times. The chain couples TRBV5-6 to TRBJ2-5; D ambiguous. Trimming left V 0 bases short and J 3 bases short, with 6 bases between. Germline V gene data show CDR1 as SGHDT and CDR2 as YYEEEE. The CDR3 length is 13 residues. This chain's CDR3 is CASSLVGEETQYF. As DNA, the CDR3 is TGTGCCAGCAGCTTGGTTGGGGAAGAGACCCAGTACTTC.

This clonotype was recorded at least ten times. This chain joins TRBV14 and TRBJ2-1, with D maybe TRBD2 (5 bases). The V end lost 5 bases, the J end lost 3 bases, and 17 bases lay between the germline ends. The CDR3 has 16 residues. Germline lookup yields CDR1 SGHDN and CDR2 FVKESK. CDR3 sequence: CASSGGLTALYNEQFF. The CDR3 nucleotides are TGTGCCAGCAGCGGAGGACTGACGGCCCTCTACAATGAGCAGTTCTTC.

This clonotype was detected many times. V usage is TRBV18 and J usage is TRBJ1-2, with D unclear. Germline CDR1 is KGHSH and CDR2 is LQKENI. Trimming cost V 2 bases and J 7 bases, with 20 bases left between them. The CDR3 covers 16 residues. CDR3 region: CASSPVSGSGVVGYTF. The DNA of the CDR3 is TGTGCCAGCTCACCAGTGTCTGGGAGTGGCGTAGTTGGCTACACCTTC.

This clonotype was seen a few times. The J gene is TRBJ2-7, the V gene TRBV7-6; a possible D gene is TRBD1 (6 bases). Trimming removed 1 base from V and 0 bases from J, with 7 bases in between. Germline V CDR1 and CDR2: SGHVS, FNYEAQ. The CDR3 totals 14 residues. CDR3 region: CASSLGTDSYEQYF. In nucleotides, the CDR3 is TGTGCCAGCAGCTTAGGGACAGACTCCTACGAGCAGTACTTC.

There are many counts of this clonotype. The chain is built from TRBV12-3 or TRBV12-4 and TRBJ2-7; 7 bases map to TRBD2. The CDR3 consists of 17 residues. After removal of 3 bases from V and 2 bases from J, the junction contained 13 bases not matched to a gene. CDR3 coding DNA: TGTGCCAGCAGTTTTGGGTATGAAACTAGCGCTACCTACGAGCAGTACTTC. Its protein is CASSFGYETSATYEQYF.

This clonotype was recorded at least ten times. CDR3 sequence: CASAGGRGNEQFF. The CDR3 DNA reads as TGCGCCAGCGCCGGGGGGAGGGGCAATGAGCAGTTCTTC. The chain has TRBV5-1 and TRBJ2-1; 7 nucleotides align to TRBD2. Germline CDR1 and CDR2: SGHRS and YFSETQ. The CDR3 spans 13 residues. The junction had 7 bases not matched to a gene; V was cut back by 7 bases and J by 6 bases.

Regarding this clonotype: A much bigger clone sits one base away, suggesting this may be a read error. This chain uses TRBV25-1 with TRBJ2-1; D remains ambiguous. Germline V gene sequence: CDR1 MGHDK, CDR2 SYGVNS. This CDR3 spans 13 amino acids. V gave up 3 bases and J gave up 3 bases, with 6 bases separating them. As DNA, the CDR3 is TGTGCCAGCAGTGACGAGAGCTACAATGAGCAGTTCTTC. This encodes CASSDESYNEQFF.

This clonotype was picked up many times. This chain connects TRBV2 to TRBJ1-4; TRBD1 agrees at 7 bases. Unmatched junction bases numbered 3, after V lost 3 bases and J lost 5 bases. The germline V gene encodes CDR1 SNHLY and CDR2 FYNNEI. This CDR3 has 14 residues. CDR3 coding DNA: TGTGCCAGCAGTGACCCGGACAGGAATGAAAAACTGTTTTTT. Its translation: CASSDPDRNEKLFF.

This clonotype came up many times. V is TRBV20-1 and J is TRBJ2-3; D is possibly TRBD1 or TRBD2 (5 bases each). The V and J ends lost 0 bases and 6 bases respectively, with 19 bases between them. The CDR3 has 16 residues. The germline V gene has CDR1 DFQATT and CDR2 SNEGSKA (reference sequence). CDR3 region: CSARDPMGTTSDTQYF. In DNA form, the CDR3 reads TGCAGTGCTAGAGATCCGATGGGGACCACGTCGGATACGCAGTATTTT.